The 3 T cell receptor beta chains below were found in one sample sequenced in a study of spatial heterogeneity in lung cancer. A single record per CDR3 protein comes from TCRdb applying MiXCR to the 5' RACE reads. Of about 5,100 distinct CDR3 sequences listed, almost 9% are singletons. Overall study findings and caveats: Counts of expanded alpha and beta TCRs within tumors tracked the tumor nonsynonymous mutation count.

Documented time point: sample taken at primary tumor resection. No antigen is known for these receptors. The sample consisted of lung tumor tissue, taken at surgery. Receptors originate from a female donor with early-stage non-small cell lung cancer.

Sample share makes this clonotype medium-sized. The chain joins TRBV28 to TRBJ1-1; 9 bases fit TRBD1. This CDR3 region has 15 residues. Germline CDR1 and CDR2: MDHEN and SYDVKM. V lost 6 bases and J lost 1; bases outside the gene matches: 6. The CDR3 sequence is CASRKGQGKNTEAFF. CDR3 DNA: TGTGCCAGCAGAAAAGGACAGGGGAAGAACACTGAAGCTTTCTTT.

By proportion, this clonotype is medium-sized (0.01 to 0.1%). The chain uses TRBV19 and TRBJ1-5; TRBD1 agrees at 10 bases. The germline V gene encodes CDR1 LNHDA and CDR2 SQIVND (reference sequence). This CDR3 is 16 amino acids long. V lost 5 bases to trimming and J lost 7 bases; unmatched junction nucleotides: 11. Here the CDR3 DNA reads TGTGCCAGTAGTCTCATAGCGACAGGGGGCACGCAGCCCCAGCATTTT. Protein sequence: CASSLIATGGTQPQHF. Variable domain in full (rest from reference TRBV19 and TRBJ1-5): DGGITQSPKYLFRKEGQNVTLSCEQNLNHDAMYWYRQDPGQGLRLIYYSQIVNDFQKGDIAEGYSVSREKKESFPLTVTSAQKNPTAFYLCASSLIATGGTQPQHFGDGTRLSIL.

This clonotype was counted only a few times. The rearrangement links TRBV15 to TRBJ2-3; 7 positions agree with TRBD2. After removal of 1 base from V and 0 bases from J, the junction contained 4 bases not matched to a gene. The CDR3 runs to 16 residues. Germline-derived CDR1 and CDR2 are LNHNV and YYDKDF (reference sequence). The CDR3 spells CATSRGTSSSTDTQYF. The CDR3 nucleotides are TGTGCCACCAGCAGAGGGACTAGTTCTAGCACAGATACGCAGTATTTT.